The present TCR beta chain was sequenced within a study of T cell clonotyping in hematopoietic cell transplantation. This clone has only a few counts. What it recognizes is unknown. Time point of the sample: recipient sample about 28 days before transplant, after cytoreduction. Study findings and constraints: Pathologically expanded recipient clonotypes increased progressively from day 30 to day 180 as diversity fell.

The table came from immunoSEQ multiplex PCR; TCRdb's copy has only in-frame clones and leaves some out. The table records some 13,000 clones, approximately 88% of them present only once. The source of this sequence is a man between 60 and 70 years old with acute myeloid leukemia. Some clones in this sample may be carry-over from other donors' samples. The sample here was peripheral blood mononuclear cells, taken before stem cell transplant.

The CDR3 spells CSAQVGAGYTF. In DNA, the CDR3 is TGCAGTGCCCAGGTTGGAGCGGGCTACACCTTC. This chain uses TRBV20-1 with TRBJ1-2; D is unclear. The V gene's germline CDR1 is DFQATT and CDR2 SNEGSKA (reference sequence). The ends were cut back, 6 bases at V and 8 bases at J, with 13 bases in the middle. This CDR3 is built from 11 residues.